This entry features one T cell receptor beta chain sequence. Its target is unknown. These data come from a study of human T cells and chemical hapten exposure. Study-wide context: 2% DPC applied to a 2 cm by 2 cm arm area sensitized donors. Study conclusions and caveats: DPC sensitization did not alter TCRs above 1 in 1000 frequency.

As for time point: patch test 1, 2 weeks after DPC sensitization. Treatment noted: therapeutic diphenylcyclopropenone sensitization with weekly scalp DPC. Blood was collected ahead of every patch test applied. Non-pregnant alopecia patients aged 18 to 70, suitable for DPC therapy. Germline V gives CDR1 SGHRS, CDR2 YFSETQ. The CDR3 runs to 17 residues. V lost 4 bases to trimming and J lost 2 bases; unmatched junction nucleotides: 13. TCRdb processed the RACE reads anew with MiXCR; each CDR3 protein has one entry. Found here are approximately 79,000 distinct CDR3 sequences, about 9.3% of them singletons; the top ten hold roughly 1.4%.

This TCR was recovered from a woman aged 50 to 65 with alopecia areata. Some clones in this sample may be carry-over from other donors' samples. The starting material was whole blood, obtained in connection with sensitization to the hapten diphenylcyclopropenone (DPC). The chain couples TRBV5-1 to TRBJ2-3; 7 nucleotides line up with TRBD2. The DNA of the CDR3 is TGCGCCAGCAGCCCCAATGCCGGGACTACGTCCACAGATACGCAGTATTTT. Translating gives CASSPNAGTTSTDTQYF.